The clone carrying this T cell receptor beta chain was detected only a few times. Antigen unknown. This specimen comes from a study of T cells in Graves' hyperthyroidism and ophthalmopathy. General study results and limits: Clonotypes that were expanded in thyroid above 0.001 mostly appeared in blood too. By a 13 V-J model, ophthalmopathy was set apart from stable hyperthyroidism. Ophthalmopathy was predicted by the model a median of about 6.7 months ahead of onset.

The study included ophthalmopathy patients with Clinical Activity Score at least 3, NOSPECS grade at least 4 and duration under 3 months. The germline V gene encodes CDR1 LGHDT and CDR2 YNNKEL (reference sequence). The CDR3 contains 14 residues. With 3 bases clipped from V and 7 bases from J, the junction kept 7 bases outside the gene matches. RNA transcripts served as the template for amplifying TCR beta CDR3 regions. A set of HTBI primers served as the primers for a first-round RT-PCR of the TCR CDR3. Using its own MiXCR run on the multiplex PCR reads, TCRdb lists one record per CDR3 protein. Found here are 350,000 or so distinct CDR3 sequences, about a sixth of them singletons; the top ten hold around 15%.

The chain combines TRBV3-1 with TRBJ2-5; 8 nucleotides align to TRBD2. The receptor's source is a woman in her thirties or forties with Graves' ophthalmopathy. What was sequenced was blood. CDR3 DNA: TGTGCCAGCAGCCATGGAGCGGGAGATGGGACCCAGTACTTC. It translates to CASSHGAGDGTQYF.